This T cell receptor beta chain comes out of a study of beta chain features in type 1 diabetes. Study findings and constraints: Significant though moderate, a shortening of TCRB CDR3s appeared in all four CD4+ subsets of Type 1 diabetes patients. Relative to healthy donors, patients appeared to have naive, central memory and Treg TCRB repertoires that were more similar.

One heparinised draw, averaging roughly 100 mL, was taken per donor. The CDR3 consists of 11 residues. Trimming removed 7 bases at V and 4 bases at J, with 8 bases between. In germline, CDR1 is GTSNPN, CDR2 SVGIG (reference sequence). Comments on this clone: Its antigen is not identified.

Expressed TCRB transcripts were sequenced because the isolated RNA had all been reverse transcribed beforehand. The protocol was immunoSEQ multiplex PCR, while the TCRdb copy is restricted to in-frame clones and leaves out a portion. This table has 500,000 to 850,000 clones, over 12% appearing once. This chain uses TRBV30 with TRBJ1-3; no clear D gene. This clonotype originated in a man aged 18 to 30 with type 1 diabetes. The sample consisted of naive CD4+ T cells from blood. CDR3 residues: CALFQGNTIYF. The CDR3 bases are TGTGCCTTGTTTCAGGGAAACACCATATATTTT.